This TCR beta chain was obtained from a study of CD8+CD57+ T cells in acquired aplastic anemia. Across the study: Each DNA sample taken from sorted CD4+ and CD8+ cells came to 3 to 4 ug on average. Average CD4+ read depth in healthy donors was some 9.9 million reads. Study results and caveats: With respect to CD8+ Simpson's diversity, patients and controls did not differ significantly. Roughly 30 CD8+ CDR3 sequences occurred in both the patients and the controls.

This clonotype was counted between two and nine times. Its target is not known. Profiling of TCR beta VDJ combinations and CDR3 sequences used genomic DNA as template. TCRdb reprocessed the reads with MiXCR, giving one entry per CDR3 protein. The table has 100,000 to 130,000 distinct CDR3 sequences, 50% to 65% seen once. This TCR came from a human donor in good health, serving as a control. The sequenced sample consisted of sorted CD4+, CD8+, or CD8+CD57+ T cells (not recorded which) from PBMCs.

CDR3 sequence: CASSILTGGTQPQHF. In DNA, the CDR3 is TGTGCCAGTAGTATCCTCACAGGGGGCACTCAGCCCCAGCATTTT. The chain couples TRBV19 to TRBJ1-5, with 9 bases fitting TRBD1. The V gene's germline CDR1 is LNHDA and CDR2 SQIVND (reference sequence). This CDR3 is built from 15 residues. The junction had 6 bases not matched to a gene; V was cut back by 3 bases and J by 6 bases.